The 9 T cell receptor beta chains below come from one sample, sequenced in a study of blood T cell repertoires in COVID-19. This table comes from immunoSEQ multiplex PCR, and its TCRdb copy is limited to in-frame clones, with some not included. The table records 200,000 to 250,000 clones, about 87% of them present only once. The specimen sequenced was PBMCs or T cells enriched from blood (not recorded which). These receptors came from a woman younger than 45 with acute COVID-19.

The chain is built from TRBV27 and TRBJ1-2, with 9 bases matching TRBD1. J was trimmed by 7 bases and V by 4 bases; bases with no gene match: 7. The CDR3 loop spans 14 amino acids. The V gene's germline CDR1 is MNHEY and CDR2 SMNVEV (reference sequence). DNA for the CDR3: TGTGCCAGCAGTTCGGCGGGACAGGGAAGTGGCTACACCTTC. It yields the protein CASSSAGQGSGYTF.

This chain joins TRBV7-8 and TRBJ1-2; TRBD1 might be the D (6 bases). CDR3 length: 16 amino acids. V dropped 1 base and J dropped 8 bases, with 20 bases sitting between them. Germline values: CDR1 SGHVS, CDR2 FQNEAQ. This CDR3 reads CASSLVGPDRLYGYTF. CDR3 nucleotides: TGTGCCAGCAGCTTAGTGGGCCCCGACAGGCTCTACGGCTACACCTTC.

CDR3 sequence: CASSLTHYEQYF. The CDR3 DNA is TGTGCCAGCAGCTTGACTCATTACGAGCAGTACTTC. The chain has TRBV11-2 and TRBJ2-7, with no clear D. Germline CDR1 and CDR2: SGHAT and FQNNGV. There are 12 residues in the CDR3. V lost 3 bases and J lost 4, with 7 bases in between.

The chain employs TRBV4-1 and TRBJ2-2, with D perhaps matching TRBD1 (5 bases). The V and J ends lost 0 bases and 1 base respectively, with 15 bases between them. CDR1 is MGHRA, CDR2 YSYEKL, per germline. The CDR3 totals 18 residues. CDR3: CASSQEGVRTLNTGELFF. CDR3 DNA sequence: TGCGCCAGCAGCCAAGAAGGGGTGAGGACACTGAACACCGGGGAGCTGTTTTTT.

This clone has just one count. The rearrangement joins TRBV7-9 to TRBJ1-4; D ambiguous. CDR3 length: 13 amino acids. Trimming left V 4 bases short and J 8 bases short, with 11 bases between. Germline CDR1 is SEHNR and CDR2 is FQNEAQ (reference sequence). The CDR3 DNA is TGTGCCAGCAGCTCCATCGTCGGGGAAAAACTGTTTTTT. It is translated as CASSSIVGEKLFF.

This clone was seen only a few times. The chain couples TRBV6-5 to TRBJ1-5; the match to TRBD1 covers 8 bases. The CDR3 covers 14 residues. Germline-derived CDR1 and CDR2 are MNHEY and SVGAGI. The CDR3 loop is CADRGDLSNQPQHF. In DNA form, the CDR3 reads TGTGCAGACAGGGGAGACTTAAGCAATCAGCCCCAGCATTTT.

V is TRBV7-9 and J is TRBJ1-2; 9 bases agree with TRBD1. The V and J ends lost 1 base and 6 bases, in that order; junction bases with no gene match: 6. The CDR3 contains 15 residues. Germline lookup yields CDR1 SEHNR and CDR2 FQNEAQ (reference sequence). CDR3 protein: CASSLGFRTGDGYTF. DNA of the CDR3: TGTGCCAGCAGCTTAGGTTTCCGGACAGGGGATGGCTACACCTTC.

This clone occurred a few times. The J gene is TRBJ2-1, the V gene TRBV6-1; 7 bases match TRBD2. V dropped 0 bases and J dropped 5; count of bases not matched to a gene: 1. The length of the CDR3 is 14 residues. The germline gives CDR1 MNHNS, CDR2 SASEGT. The CDR3 reads CASSEAGGNNEQFF. CDR3 nucleotides: TGTGCCAGCAGTGAAGCGGGGGGGAACAATGAGCAGTTCTTC.

V and J are TRBV10-3 and TRBJ1-4; D gene ambiguous. Per germline, CDR1 ENHRY and CDR2 SYGVKD. The CDR3 consists of 17 residues. The V end was cut by 3 bases, the J end by 4 bases, with 18 bases between. This CDR3 is CAISEKGKTSINEKLFF. The CDR3 region has the DNA TGTGCCATCAGTGAAAAAGGAAAGACATCTATTAATGAAAAACTGTTTTTT.